The 12 T cell receptor beta chains given below trace back to one sample, sequenced in a study of T cell repertoires in ileal Crohn's disease (dated by TCRdb to the late 2010s). In the paper's terms, the time point label means: inflamed ileum from the surgical specimen. Preparation of the library involved the immunoSEQ multiplex PCR assay. This immuneACCESS table, as held by TCRdb, lists in-frame sequences with V and J called but not all clones. Of the missing ones, under half trace to an unresolved V gene in checked studies; the others have no known cause. This sample has roughly 13,000 clones in its table, and over 75% of those were observed once. The ten largest clonotypes hold approximately 13% of the sample. Sequencing was carried out using ileal tissue. The receptor source for this set is an adult with Crohn's disease.

This clone has a single count. This chain links TRBV7-3 with TRBJ2-7; 8 nucleotides align to TRBD1. V lost 5 bases to trimming and J lost 5 bases; unmatched junction nucleotides: 8. This CDR3 is 14 amino acids long. Germline assignment: CDR1 SGHTA and CDR2 FQGTGA. The CDR3, as DNA: TGTGCCAGCAGCCCCGGACAGGGTCGCCACGAGCAGTACTTC. The encoded protein is CASSPGQGRHEQYF.

This chain connects TRBV30 to TRBJ1-2; TRBD1 might be the D (6 bases). This CDR3 region has 14 residues. Trimming left V 4 bases short and J 2 bases short, with 14 bases between. Germline V gene data show CDR1 as GTSNPN and CDR2 as SVGIG (reference sequence). CDR3 sequence reads: CAWNRERRNYGYTF. CDR3 DNA sequence: TGTGCCTGGAACAGGGAAAGGAGGAACTATGGCTACACCTTC.

This rearrangement joins TRBV19 to TRBJ2-2; 7 bases map to TRBD1. The junction had 3 bases not matched to a gene; V was cut back by 5 bases and J by 3 bases. The CDR3 loop spans 14 amino acids. Germline V lookup: CDR1 LNHDA, CDR2 SQIVND (reference sequence). The CDR3 sequence is CASSGDSDTGELFF. As DNA, the CDR3 is TGTGCCAGTAGTGGGGACAGCGACACCGGGGAGCTGTTTTTT.

The chain uses TRBV4-1 and TRBJ2-2, with 7 positions matching TRBD2. Germline loops: CDR1 MGHRA, CDR2 YSYEKL. This CDR3 has 15 amino acids. J gave up 6 bases and V 0 bases, and 4 bases lay outside the gene matches. The CDR3 DNA follows: TGCGCCAGCAGCCAAGAGGGACTACGGGCCGGGGAGCTGTTTTTT. Translated, it gives CASSQEGLRAGELFF.

The CDR3 DNA is TGCGCCAGCAGCGTCAGGGCGTGCTACACCTTC. Its protein product is CASSVRACYTF. The chain has TRBV5-1 and TRBJ1-2, with D possibly TRBD1 on 5 matching bases. V lost 4 bases and J 9 bases, leaving 10 bases between the germline ends. Germline V gene sequence: CDR1 SGHRS, CDR2 YFSETQ. The CDR3 loop spans 11 amino acids.

V is TRBV7-9 and J is TRBJ1-2, with D possibly TRBD1 on 5 matching bases. Between the trimmed V and J ends, which lost 3 bases and 6 bases, there was a span of 8 bases. Germline V lookup: CDR1 SEHNR, CDR2 FQNEAQ (reference sequence). The length of the CDR3 is 12 residues. CDR3 residues: CASSFGTDGYTF. The CDR3 nucleotides are TGTGCCAGCAGCTTCGGGACGGATGGCTACACCTTC.

This rearrangement joins TRBV6-5 to TRBJ1-1; D unclear. The CDR3 consists of 14 residues. V was shortened by 6 bases and J by 3 bases, with 14 bases between the two germline ends. Germline CDR1 reads MNHEY; CDR2 reads SVGAGI. The CDR3 spells CASSKAGRDTEAFF. CDR3 nucleotide sequence: TGTGCCAGCAGCAAGGCCGGGAGGGACACTGAAGCTTTCTTT.

This sequence joins TRBV2 and TRBJ2-6; perhaps TRBD1 as D (5 bases). The CDR3 totals 16 residues. V shed 4 bases and J shed 2 bases, with 12 bases lying between them. Germline lookup yields CDR1 SNHLY and CDR2 FYNNEI. The CDR3 DNA reads as TGTGCCAGCAGTGGGGGCACAGTGGCTGGGGCCAACGTCCTGACTTTC. This encodes CASSGGTVAGANVLTF.

This clone was detected only a few times. The chain combines TRBV2 with TRBJ2-3; 7 bases are shared with TRBD2. Trimming cost V 4 bases and J 0 bases; bases outside gene matches: 1. The CDR3 is 14 amino acids. Germline CDR1 SNHLY, CDR2 FYNNEI. The CDR3 sequence is CASSGLASTDTQYF. The CDR3 DNA sequence: TGTGCCAGCAGTGGACTAGCTAGCACAGATACGCAGTATTTT.

The chain recombines TRBV2 with TRBJ1-4; TRBD1 agrees at 10 bases. The V segment lost 5 bases and the J segment 6 bases; nucleotides outside the gene matches: 3. Per germline, CDR1 SNHLY and CDR2 FYNNEI. CDR3 length: 14 residues. As DNA, the CDR3 is TGTGCCAGCAGTTGGGGGACAGGGGATGAAAAACTGTTTTTT. Translating it yields CASSWGTGDEKLFF.

The V and J genes are TRBV5-1 and TRBJ2-2; TRBD1 matches at 9 bases. Trimming cost V 4 bases and J 5 bases; bases outside gene matches: 3. This CDR3 spans 14 amino acids. Germline V gene data show CDR1 as SGHRS and CDR2 as YFSETQ. CDR3 protein: CASSVQGATGELFF. The CDR3 DNA reads TGCGCCAGCAGCGTACAGGGGGCAACCGGGGAGCTGTTTTTT. Supplemented by reference TRBV5-1 and TRBJ2-2, the full variable domain reads KAGVTQTPRYLIKTRGQQVTLSCSPISGHRSVSWYQQTPGQGLQFLFEYFSETQRNKGNFPGRFSGRQFSNSRSEMNVSTLELGDSALYLCASSVQGATGELFFGEGSRLTVL.

The chain is built from TRBV7-9 and TRBJ1-3; D is uncertain. Germline V gene data show CDR1 as SEHNR and CDR2 as FQNEAQ (reference sequence). The CDR3 sequence is 15 residues long. V was trimmed by 4 bases and J by 0 bases, leaving 10 bases between them. The CDR3 region has the DNA TGTGCCAGCAGCTCCCATGGGAGCTCTGGAAACACCATATATTTT. Translating it yields CASSSHGSSGNTIYF.